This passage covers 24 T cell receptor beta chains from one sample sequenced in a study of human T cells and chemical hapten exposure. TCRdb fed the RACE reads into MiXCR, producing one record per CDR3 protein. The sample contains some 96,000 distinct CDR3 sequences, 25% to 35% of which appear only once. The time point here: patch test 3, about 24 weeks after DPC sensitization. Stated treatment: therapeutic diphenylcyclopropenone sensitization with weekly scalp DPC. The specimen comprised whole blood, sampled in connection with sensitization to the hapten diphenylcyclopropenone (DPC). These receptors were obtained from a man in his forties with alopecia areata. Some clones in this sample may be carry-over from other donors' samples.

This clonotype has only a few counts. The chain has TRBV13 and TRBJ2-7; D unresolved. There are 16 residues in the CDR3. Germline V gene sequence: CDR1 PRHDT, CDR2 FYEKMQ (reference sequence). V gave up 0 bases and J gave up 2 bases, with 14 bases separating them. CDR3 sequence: CASSLGRTSGTYEQYF. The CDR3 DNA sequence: TGTGCCAGCAGCTTAGGGCGGACCTCGGGCACCTACGAGCAGTACTTC.

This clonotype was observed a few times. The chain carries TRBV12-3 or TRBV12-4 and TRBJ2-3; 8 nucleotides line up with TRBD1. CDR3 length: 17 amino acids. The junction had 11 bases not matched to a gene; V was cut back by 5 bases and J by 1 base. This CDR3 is CASSAPGQGSGTDTQYF. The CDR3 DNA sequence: TGTGCCAGCAGTGCGCCCGGACAGGGTTCGGGCACAGATACGCAGTATTTT.

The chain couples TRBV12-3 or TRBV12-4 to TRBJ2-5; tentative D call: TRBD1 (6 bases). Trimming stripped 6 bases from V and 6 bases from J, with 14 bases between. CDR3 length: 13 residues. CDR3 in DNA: TGTGCCAGCAGCCTCGACAGGAAGCAGACCCAGTACTTC. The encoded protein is CASSLDRKQTQYF.

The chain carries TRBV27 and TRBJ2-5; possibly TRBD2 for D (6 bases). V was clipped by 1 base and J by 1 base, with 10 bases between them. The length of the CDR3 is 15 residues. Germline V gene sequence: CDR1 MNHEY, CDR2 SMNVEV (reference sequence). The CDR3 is CASSLFAGTQETQYF. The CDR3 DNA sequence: TGTGCCAGCAGTTTATTTGCGGGAACCCAAGAGACCCAGTACTTC.

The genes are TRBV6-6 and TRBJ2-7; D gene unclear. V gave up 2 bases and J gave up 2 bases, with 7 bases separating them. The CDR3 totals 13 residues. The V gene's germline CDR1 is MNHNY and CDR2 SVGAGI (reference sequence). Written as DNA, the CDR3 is TGTGCCAGCAGTTACGGGGATACCTACGAGCAGTACTTC. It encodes CASSYGDTYEQYF.

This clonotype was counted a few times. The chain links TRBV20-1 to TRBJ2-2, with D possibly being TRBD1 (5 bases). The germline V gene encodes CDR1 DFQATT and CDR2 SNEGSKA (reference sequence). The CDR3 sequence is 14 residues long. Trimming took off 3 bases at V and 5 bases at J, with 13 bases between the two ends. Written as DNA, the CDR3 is TGCAGTGCTAGGGCAGGGTCAGTGACCGGGGAGCTGTTTTTT. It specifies CSARAGSVTGELFF.

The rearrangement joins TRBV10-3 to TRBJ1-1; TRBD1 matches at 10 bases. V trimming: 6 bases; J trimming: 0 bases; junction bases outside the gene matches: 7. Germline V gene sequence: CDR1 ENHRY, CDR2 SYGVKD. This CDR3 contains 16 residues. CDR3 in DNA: TGTGCCATCAGCTCTGGGACAGGGGCATTGAACACTGAAGCTTTCTTT. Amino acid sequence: CAISSGTGALNTEAFF.

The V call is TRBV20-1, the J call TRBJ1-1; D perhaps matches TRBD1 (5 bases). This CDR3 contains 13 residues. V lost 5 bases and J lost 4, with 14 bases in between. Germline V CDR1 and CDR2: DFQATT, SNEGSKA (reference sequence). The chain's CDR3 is CSASPGRGTEAFF. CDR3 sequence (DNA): TGCAGTGCTTCTCCGGGACGGGGCACTGAAGCTTTCTTT.

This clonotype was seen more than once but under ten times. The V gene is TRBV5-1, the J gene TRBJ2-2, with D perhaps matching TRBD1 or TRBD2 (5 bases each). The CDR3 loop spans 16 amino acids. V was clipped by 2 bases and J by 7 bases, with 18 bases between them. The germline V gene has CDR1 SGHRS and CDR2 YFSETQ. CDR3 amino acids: CASSLSSRAQGGELFF. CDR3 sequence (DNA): TGCGCCAGCAGCTTATCATCGAGGGCTCAGGGCGGGGAGCTGTTTTTT.

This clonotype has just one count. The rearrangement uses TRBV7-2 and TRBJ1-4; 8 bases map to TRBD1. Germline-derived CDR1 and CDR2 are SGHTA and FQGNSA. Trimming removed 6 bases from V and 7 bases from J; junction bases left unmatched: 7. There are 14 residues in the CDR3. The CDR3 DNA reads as TGTGCCAGCAGATCGGACAGGGCGGGTGAAAAACTGTTTTTT. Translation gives CASRSDRAGEKLFF.

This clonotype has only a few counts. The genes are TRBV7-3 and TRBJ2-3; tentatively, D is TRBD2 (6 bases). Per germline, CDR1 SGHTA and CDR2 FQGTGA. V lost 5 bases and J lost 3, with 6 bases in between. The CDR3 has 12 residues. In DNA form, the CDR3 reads TGTGCCAGCAGCGGGAGGACAGATACGCAGTATTTT. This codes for CASSGRTDTQYF.

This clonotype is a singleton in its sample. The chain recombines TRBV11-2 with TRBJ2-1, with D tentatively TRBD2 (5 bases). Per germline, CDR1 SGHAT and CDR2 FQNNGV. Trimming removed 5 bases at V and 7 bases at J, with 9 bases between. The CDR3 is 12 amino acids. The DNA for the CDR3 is TGTGCCAGCAGCAACCGGGGAAATGAGCAGTTCTTC. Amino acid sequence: CASSNRGNEQFF. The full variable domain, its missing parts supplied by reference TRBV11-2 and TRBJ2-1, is EAGVAQSPRYKIIEKRQSVAFWCNPISGHATLYWYQQILGQGPKLLIQFQNNGVVDDSQLPKDRFSAERLKGVDSTLKIQPAKLEDSAVYLCASSNRGNEQFFGPGTRLTVL.

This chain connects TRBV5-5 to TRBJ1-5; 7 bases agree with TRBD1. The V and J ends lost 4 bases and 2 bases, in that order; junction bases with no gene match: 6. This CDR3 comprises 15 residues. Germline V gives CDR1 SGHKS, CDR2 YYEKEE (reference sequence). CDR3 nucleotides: TGTGCCAGCAGCAAAGCTACAGGGGGCAATCAGCCCCAGCATTTT. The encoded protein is CASSKATGGNQPQHF.

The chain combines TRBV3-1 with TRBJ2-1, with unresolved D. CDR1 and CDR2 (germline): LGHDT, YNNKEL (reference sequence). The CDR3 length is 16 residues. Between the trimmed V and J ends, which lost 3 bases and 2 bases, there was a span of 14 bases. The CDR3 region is CASSQFPSAPYNEQFF. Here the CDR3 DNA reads TGTGCCAGCAGCCAGTTCCCTTCCGCCCCCTACAATGAGCAGTTCTTC.

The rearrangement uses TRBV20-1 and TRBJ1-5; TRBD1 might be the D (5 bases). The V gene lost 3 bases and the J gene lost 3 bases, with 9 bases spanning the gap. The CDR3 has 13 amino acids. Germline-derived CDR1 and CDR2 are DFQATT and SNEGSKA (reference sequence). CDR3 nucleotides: TGCAGTGCTAGGACAGATCTCAATCAGCCCCAGCATTTT. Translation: CSARTDLNQPQHF.

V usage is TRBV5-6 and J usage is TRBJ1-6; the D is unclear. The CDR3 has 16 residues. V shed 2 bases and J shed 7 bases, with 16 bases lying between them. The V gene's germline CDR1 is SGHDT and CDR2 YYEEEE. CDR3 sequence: CASSLFTRAANSPLHF. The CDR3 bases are TGTGCCAGCAGCTTATTTACAAGAGCGGCGAATTCACCCCTCCACTTT.

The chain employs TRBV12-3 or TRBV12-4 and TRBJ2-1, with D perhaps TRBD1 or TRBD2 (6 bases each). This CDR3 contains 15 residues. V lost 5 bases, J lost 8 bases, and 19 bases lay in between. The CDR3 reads CASSPGAASVHEQFF. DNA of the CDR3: TGTGCCAGCAGTCCGGGGGCGGCTAGCGTACATGAGCAGTTCTTC.

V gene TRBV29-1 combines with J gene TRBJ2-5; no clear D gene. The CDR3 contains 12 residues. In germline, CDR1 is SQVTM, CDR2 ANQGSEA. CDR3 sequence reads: CSGRAGQETQYF. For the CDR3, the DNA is TGCAGTGGTAGGGCTGGCCAAGAGACCCAGTACTTC.

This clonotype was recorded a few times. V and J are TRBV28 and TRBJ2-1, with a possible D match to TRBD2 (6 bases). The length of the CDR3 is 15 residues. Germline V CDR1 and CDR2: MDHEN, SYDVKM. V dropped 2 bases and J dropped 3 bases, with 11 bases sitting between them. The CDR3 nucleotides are TGTGCCAGCAGTTTAGGCGGGATCTGCTACAATGAGCAGTTCTTC. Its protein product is CASSLGGICYNEQFF.

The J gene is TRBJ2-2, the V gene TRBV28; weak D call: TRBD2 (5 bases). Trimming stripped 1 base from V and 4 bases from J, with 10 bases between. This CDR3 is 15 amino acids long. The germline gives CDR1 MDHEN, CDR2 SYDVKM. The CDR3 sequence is CASSLFSAGTGELFF. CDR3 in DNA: TGTGCCAGCAGTTTATTCTCGGCGGGCACCGGGGAGCTGTTTTTT.

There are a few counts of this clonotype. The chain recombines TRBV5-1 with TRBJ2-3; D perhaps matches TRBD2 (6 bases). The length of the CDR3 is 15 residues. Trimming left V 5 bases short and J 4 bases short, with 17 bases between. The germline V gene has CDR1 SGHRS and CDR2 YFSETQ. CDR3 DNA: TGCGCCAGCAGAAAGGTCTCCCCGGGAGCAGATACGCAGTATTTT. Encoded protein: CASRKVSPGADTQYF.

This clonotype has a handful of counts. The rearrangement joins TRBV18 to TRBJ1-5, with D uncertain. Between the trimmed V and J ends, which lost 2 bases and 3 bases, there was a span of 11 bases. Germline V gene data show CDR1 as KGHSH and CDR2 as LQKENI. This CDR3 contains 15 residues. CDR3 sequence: CASSPNMQVNQPQHF. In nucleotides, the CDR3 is TGTGCCAGCTCACCAAATATGCAGGTCAATCAGCCCCAGCATTTT.

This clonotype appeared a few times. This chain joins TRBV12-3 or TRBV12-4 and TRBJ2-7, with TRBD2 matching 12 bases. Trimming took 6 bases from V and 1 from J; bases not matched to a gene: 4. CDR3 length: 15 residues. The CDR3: CASSSTSGRSYEQYF. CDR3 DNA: TGTGCCAGCAGCTCCACTAGCGGGAGGTCCTACGAGCAGTACTTC.

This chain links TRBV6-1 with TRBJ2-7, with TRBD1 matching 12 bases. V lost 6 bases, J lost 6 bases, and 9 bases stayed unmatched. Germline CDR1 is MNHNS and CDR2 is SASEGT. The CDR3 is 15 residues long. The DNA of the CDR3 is TGTGCCAGCAGCAACACCGGGACAGGGGGCCGCGAGCAGTACTTC. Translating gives CASSNTGTGGREQYF.